These 29 T cell receptor beta chains were all obtained from the same sample, sequenced in a study of blood T cells in healthy people across ages. A second PCR of 7 to 11 cycles used a sample-barcoded 5' primer and a J-beta primer mix. One entry per CDR3 protein results from TCRdb running MiXCR on the 5' RACE reads. Here the sample spans around 1,700,000 distinct CDR3 sequences, roughly 27% being singletons. The sequenced sample was blood. The receptors shown here come from a woman in her 30s in good health.

The table lists this clonotype with a few counts. V gene TRBV12-5 combines with J gene TRBJ2-3; TRBD2 agrees at 7 bases. The CDR3 runs 13 residues. The germline CDR1 and CDR2 sequences are LGHNT and FRNRAP. V was clipped by 6 bases and J by 5 bases; unmatched bases: 5. CDR3 amino acids: CASGRSGEDTQYF. Here the CDR3 DNA reads TGTGCTAGTGGCCGGAGCGGGGAAGATACGCAGTATTTT. Full variable domain (outside the CDR3, taken from reference TRBV12-5 and TRBJ2-3): DARVTQTPRHKVTEMGQEVTMRCQPILGHNTVFWYRQTMMQGLELLAYFRNRAPLDDSGMPKDRFSAEMPDATLATLKIQPSEPRDSAVYFCASGRSGEDTQYFGPGTRLTVL.

The chain is built from TRBV20-1 and TRBJ2-4; tentative D call: TRBD1 (5 bases). V was pared by 0 bases and J by 0 bases, with 15 bases between. The CDR3 has 17 residues. Germline V lookup: CDR1 DFQATT, CDR2 SNEGSKA (reference sequence). The CDR3 loop is CSARDPLRTIAKNIQYF. DNA for the CDR3: TGCAGTGCTAGAGATCCGCTCCGGACAATAGCCAAAAACATTCAGTACTTC.

As for this clonotype: One end of the junction does not line up with germline, which may come from a read error. The rearrangement links TRBV29-1 to TRBJ2-3, with a possible D match to TRBD2 (6 bases). The CDR3 covers 16 residues. In germline, CDR1 is SQVTM, CDR2 ANQGSEA. In DNA form, the CDR3 reads TGCAGCGTTCCTGGGCGGGACTCTGCTAGCACAGGTACGCAGTATTTT. Protein product: CSVPGRDSASTGTQYF.

This clonotype was counted ten times or more. V usage is TRBV10-3 and J usage is TRBJ2-7, with TRBD1 identical over 9 bases. The CDR3 has 14 residues. Germline V gene sequence: CDR1 ENHRY, CDR2 SYGVKD. After removal of 3 bases from V and 5 bases from J, the junction contained 5 bases not matched to a gene. This chain's CDR3 is CAISEGQGLNEQYF. DNA for the CDR3: TGTGCCATCAGTGAAGGACAGGGGTTGAACGAGCAGTACTTC.

This clonotype appeared many times. The genes are TRBV14 and TRBJ1-2; D is uncertain. Germline lookup yields CDR1 SGHDN and CDR2 FVKESK. The CDR3 runs to 15 residues. With 1 base removed from V and 5 bases from J, the gap between germline ends came to 14 bases. For the CDR3, the DNA is TGTGCCAGCAGCCAAGGAGCGGGTCTGGGGTATGGCTACACCTTC. The encoded protein is CASSQGAGLGYGYTF.

The chain recombines TRBV5-6 with TRBJ2-4; 8 positions match TRBD1. The end of the DNA aligns better with TRBJ2-7, so the J call may be wrong. Germline lookup yields CDR1 SGHDT and CDR2 YYEEEE. The CDR3 spans 14 residues. In nucleotides, the CDR3 is TGTGCCAGCAGCTACCGGACAGGGCTTGGCGAGCAGTACTTC. Protein: CASSYRTGLGEQYF.

This clonotype occurred many times. The chain recombines TRBV7-7 with TRBJ2-3; D possibly corresponds to TRBD1 (6 bases). Between the trimmed V and J ends, which lost 5 bases and 3 bases, there was a span of 9 bases. Germline CDR1 is SSHAT and CDR2 is FNYEAQ (reference sequence). The CDR3 runs to 13 residues. The CDR3 region is CASSTGQTDTQYF. CDR3 DNA: TGTGCCAGCAGCACGGGACAAACAGATACGCAGTATTTT.

The chain's CDR3 is CSARGDGNLGQHEKLFF. CDR3 DNA: TGCAGTGCTAGAGGTGATGGCAACCTAGGACAGCACGAAAAACTGTTTTTT. The J gene is TRBJ1-4, the V gene TRBV20-1; D may be TRBD1 (6 bases). Looked up from germline, CDR1 is DFQATT and CDR2 is SNEGSKA (reference sequence). Trimming stripped 1 base from V and 8 bases from J, with 23 bases between. CDR3 length: 17 residues.

The J gene is TRBJ2-5, the V gene TRBV20-1; 12 bases map to TRBD2. This CDR3 comprises 15 residues. Germline V gene data show CDR1 as DFQATT and CDR2 as SNEGSKA (reference sequence). Trimming cost V 4 bases and J 7 bases; bases outside gene matches: 10. This CDR3 is CSAIPSGGARGTQYF. The DNA for the CDR3 is TGCAGTGCTATTCCTAGCGGGGGGGCCAGGGGGACCCAGTACTTC.

Only a few counts were recorded for this clonotype. This chain joins TRBV15 and TRBJ2-7; perhaps TRBD1 as D (6 bases). V was trimmed by 0 bases and J by 4 bases, leaving 10 bases between them. CDR1 and CDR2 (germline): LNHNV, YYDKDF (reference sequence). This CDR3 spans 14 amino acids. DNA of the CDR3: TGTGCCACCAGCAGAGATTTAACAGGGTACGAGCAGTACTTC. Residues: CATSRDLTGYEQYF.

This clonotype has at least ten counts. J is TRBJ2-1 and V is TRBV4-1, with TRBD2 matching over 12 bases. This CDR3 has 15 amino acids. Germline CDR1 and CDR2: MGHRA and YSYEKL. Germline trimming cut 2 bases from V and 6 bases from J; bases unmatched to any gene: 2. Here the CDR3 reads CASSQLAGGPNEQFF. Written as DNA, the CDR3 is TGCGCCAGCAGCCAACTAGCGGGGGGGCCCAATGAGCAGTTCTTC.

This clonotype has just one count. This rearrangement joins TRBV5-1 to TRBJ1-4; no reliable D call. Between the trimmed V and J ends, which lost 0 bases and 5 bases, there was a span of 8 bases. The CDR3 spans 14 residues. In germline, CDR1 is SGHRS, CDR2 YFSETQ. The CDR3 sequence is CASSLDRPNEKLFF. In nucleotides, the CDR3 is TGCGCCAGCAGCTTGGACAGACCGAATGAAAAACTGTTTTTT.

This clonotype has only a few counts. The CDR3, as DNA: TGTGCCAGCAGTGGACAGGTGAGGCGGACTGAAGCTTTCTTT. Translating it yields CASSGQVRRTEAFF. The chain is built from TRBV2 and TRBJ1-1; weak D call: TRBD1 (6 bases). Trimming pared 4 bases from V and 5 bases from J, leaving 14 bases between. CDR3 length: 14 residues. Germline V gives CDR1 SNHLY, CDR2 FYNNEI.

This clonotype was detected ten times or more. The chain is built from TRBV2 and TRBJ1-1; D unresolved. The germline CDR1 and CDR2 sequences are SNHLY and FYNNEI. This CDR3 spans 12 amino acids. The V end was cut by 2 bases, the J end by 5 bases, with 6 bases between. The CDR3 is CASSEYRTEAFF. The CDR3 DNA reads TGTGCCAGCAGTGAATATAGGACTGAAGCTTTCTTT. The full variable domain, in which reference TRBV2 and TRBJ1-1 provide the parts outside the CDR3, is EPEVTQTPSHQVTQMGQEVILRCVPISNHLYFYWYRQILGQKVEFLVSFYNNEISEKSEIFDDQFSVERPDGSNFTLKIRSTKLEDSAMYFCASSEYRTEAFFGQGTRLTVV.

A few counts support this clonotype. The V gene is TRBV6-6, the J gene TRBJ2-1; possibly TRBD2 for D (6 bases). Germline CDR1 reads MNHNY; CDR2 reads SVGAGI (reference sequence). Trimming stripped 0 bases from V and 8 bases from J, with 14 bases between. The CDR3 is 15 residues long. DNA of the CDR3: TGTGCCAGCAGTTACTCGATCCGTCGCGGGGATGAGCAGTTCTTC. Its protein is CASSYSIRRGDEQFF.

This clonotype was picked up a small number of times. The chain has TRBV6-2 or TRBV6-3 and TRBJ1-6; 8 nucleotides match TRBD1. The junction had 21 bases not matched to a gene; V was cut back by 5 bases and J by 18 bases. CDR1 is MNHEY and CDR2 is SVGEGT in the germline V gene. CDR3 length: 16 residues. The CDR3 reads CASSGGQGLTRDPDHF. The CDR3 bases are TGTGCCAGCAGTGGCGGACAGGGACTGACCCGCGACCCGGACCACTTT.

The genes are TRBV5-5 and TRBJ2-5; a possible D gene is TRBD2 (5 bases). V was pared by 5 bases and J by 0 bases, with 17 bases between. The V gene's germline CDR1 is SGHKS and CDR2 YYEKEE (reference sequence). The CDR3 length is 16 residues. The CDR3 DNA reads as TGTGCCAGCAGGAGAAGGACTGGAAGTGACCAAGAGACCCAGTACTTC. Translated, it gives CASRRRTGSDQETQYF.

To note about this clonotype: A much larger clone differs by one base, so this may be a read error. The genes are TRBV5-1 and TRBJ1-1; D not resolved. Germline V gene data show CDR1 as SGHRS and CDR2 as YFSETQ. The CDR3 runs 13 residues. CDR3 amino acids: CASGLEVGTEAFF. CDR3 sequence (DNA): TGCGCCAGCGGCTTGGAGGTGGGCACTGAAGCTTTCTTT.

About this clonotype itself: A read error may explain this, as a much larger clone is one base away. The chain uses TRBV6-2 or TRBV6-3 and TRBJ1-5; the D is unclear. Trimming stripped 0 bases from V and 5 bases from J, with 5 bases between. There are 13 residues in the CDR3. CDR1 MNHEY and CDR2 SVGEGT come from the germline V gene. CDR3 DNA: TGTGCCAGCAGTTACTCCGAGTATCAGCCCCAGCATTTT. Amino acid sequence: CASSYSEYQPQHF.

The chain carries TRBV5-5 and TRBJ2-3; 7 nucleotides align to TRBD2. CDR3 length: 16 residues. The V gene end was trimmed by 5 bases and the J gene end by 2 bases; junction bases not matched to a gene: 11. Germline V gives CDR1 SGHKS, CDR2 YYEKEE (reference sequence). The CDR3, as DNA: TGTGCCAGCAGACTCCGGGCTAGCGGCCTCACAGATACGCAGTATTTT. Protein product: CASRLRASGLTDTQYF.

V usage is TRBV15 and J usage is TRBJ1-5; 7 bases are a match to TRBD1. The length of the CDR3 is 16 residues. The germline gives CDR1 LNHNV, CDR2 YYDKDF (reference sequence). The V segment lost 8 bases and the J segment 8 bases; nucleotides outside the gene matches: 18. The CDR3 bases are TGTGCCACCGGGACCGGGGACAGTCCTAGAGGAAAGCCCCAGCATTTT. Its translation: CATGTGDSPRGKPQHF.

This clonotype was observed a few times. The V call is TRBV4-3, the J call TRBJ2-7, with TRBD2 as a possible D gene (6 bases). V was pared by 6 bases and J by 7 bases, with 16 bases between. Germline lookup yields CDR1 LGHNA and CDR2 YSLEER. The CDR3 sequence is 13 residues long. The chain's CDR3 is CASSNKKGGEQYF. CDR3 DNA: TGCGCCAGCAGTAACAAGAAAGGAGGGGAGCAGTACTTC.

This chain connects TRBV5-5 to TRBJ1-6; a possible D gene is TRBD1 (5 bases). V lost 4 bases and J 7 bases, leaving 15 bases between the germline ends. CDR1 is SGHKS, CDR2 YYEKEE, per germline (reference sequence). This CDR3 has 15 amino acids. The CDR3 region is CASSNKGRKNSPLHF. CDR3 nucleotides: TGTGCCAGCAGCAATAAGGGACGGAAAAATTCACCCCTCCACTTT.

This clonotype was counted between two and nine times. The chain joins TRBV29-1 to TRBJ1-1; D uncertain. Trimming left V 6 bases short and J 3 bases short, with 14 bases between. The CDR3 consists of 13 residues. CDR1 is SQVTM and CDR2 is ANQGSEA in the germline V gene. The CDR3 spells CSVPKEGDTEAFF. The CDR3 DNA is TGCAGCGTCCCGAAGGAGGGAGACACTGAAGCTTTCTTT.

The chain is built from TRBV20-1 and TRBJ2-1; TRBD2 is a possible D gene (5 bases). V was pared by 6 bases and J by 0 bases, with 15 bases between. The CDR3 loop spans 15 amino acids. Germline-derived CDR1 and CDR2 are DFQATT and SNEGSKA (reference sequence). This CDR3 reads CSASPGLSSYNEQFF. DNA of the CDR3: TGCAGTGCGAGCCCAGGACTGAGCTCCTACAATGAGCAGTTCTTC.

The genes are TRBV6-5 and TRBJ2-5; D gene unclear. The length of the CDR3 is 14 residues. Germline V gene lookup returns CDR1 MNHEY and CDR2 SVGAGI. V was clipped by 5 bases and J by 7 bases, with 17 bases between them. The CDR3 DNA reads as TGTGCCAGCAGTCCAACTATTAGTTCTGTGACCCAGTACTTC. Amino acid sequence: CASSPTISSVTQYF.

In regard to this clonotype: This may stem from a read error, because a much larger clone lies one nucleotide away. This sequence joins TRBV12-3 or TRBV12-4 and TRBJ2-7; 8 bases agree with TRBD1. Trimming cost V 6 bases and J 7 bases; bases outside gene matches: 11. The CDR3 totals 14 residues. CDR3 nucleotides: TGTGCCAGCAGCCGACAGGGGAGGATGAATGAGCAGTACTTC. Protein sequence: CASSRQGRMNEQYF.

J is TRBJ2-5 and V is TRBV6-2 or TRBV6-3; D is perhaps TRBD2 (6 bases). This CDR3 has 13 amino acids. V lost 8 bases to trimming and J lost 2 bases, with 12 bases between them. CDR1 is MNHEY and CDR2 is SVGEGT in the germline V gene. The CDR3 DNA sequence: TGTGCCAGCTACCGGGACTTTCAAGAGACCCAGTACTTC. As protein: CASYRDFQETQYF.

The rearrangement links TRBV10-1 to TRBJ2-3; TRBD2 agrees at 9 bases. Germline assignment: CDR1 WNHNN and CDR2 SYGVQD (reference sequence). V was pared by 2 bases and J by 2 bases, with 5 bases of the junction left unmatched. This CDR3 is built from 16 residues. The CDR3, as DNA: TGCGCCAGCAGTGAGAATAAGCGGGGGGACACAGATACGCAGTATTTT. Its translation is CASSENKRGDTDTQYF.